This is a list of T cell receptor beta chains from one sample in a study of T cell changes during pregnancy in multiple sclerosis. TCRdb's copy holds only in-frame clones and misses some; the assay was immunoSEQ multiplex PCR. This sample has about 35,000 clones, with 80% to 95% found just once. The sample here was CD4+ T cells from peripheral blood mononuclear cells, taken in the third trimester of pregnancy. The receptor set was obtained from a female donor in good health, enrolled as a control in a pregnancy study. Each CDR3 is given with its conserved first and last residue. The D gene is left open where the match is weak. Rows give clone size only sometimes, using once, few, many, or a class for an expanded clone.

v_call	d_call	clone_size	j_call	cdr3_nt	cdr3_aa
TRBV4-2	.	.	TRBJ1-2	TGTGCCAGCAGCCCGGGGGGGACCGATGGCTACACCTTC	CASSPGGTDGYTF
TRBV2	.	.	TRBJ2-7	TGTGCCAGCATTACCGGGACACCCCCCTACGAGCAGTACTTC	CASITGTPPYEQYF
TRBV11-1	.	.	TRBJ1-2	TGTGCCAGCAGCCAAAAGGGGCAGGGGAAGGGCTACACCTTC	CASSQKGQGKGYTF
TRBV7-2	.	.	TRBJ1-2	TGTGCCAGCAGCTTATTAACGCTCCCGCGGGATGGCTACACCTTC	CASSLLTLPRDGYTF
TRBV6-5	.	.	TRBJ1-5	TGTGCCAGCAGTTACGGGCAGGGTCAGCCCCAGCATTTT	CASSYGQGQPQHF
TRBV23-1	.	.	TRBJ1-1	TGCGCCAGCAGACAGGGACCCACTTTATTGAACACTGAAGCTTTCTTT	CASRQGPTLLNTEAFF
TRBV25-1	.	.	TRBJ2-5	TGTGCCAGCAGTGTTGGTAAAGGGGGGGGAGAGACCCAGTACTTC	CASSVGKGGGETQYF
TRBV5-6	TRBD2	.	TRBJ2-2	TGTGCCAGCAGCACCCGACTAGCGTTCACCGGGGAGCTGTTTTTT	CASSTRLAFTGELFF
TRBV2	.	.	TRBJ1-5	TGTGCCAGCAAGTTCGGGGGGTATAGCAATCAGCCCCAGCATTTT	CASKFGGYSNQPQHF
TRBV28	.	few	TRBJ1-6	TGTGCCAGCGGGGGCAATTCACCCCTCCACTTT	CASGGNSPLHF
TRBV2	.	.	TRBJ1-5	TGTGCCAGCAGTTTACAGGGAAGCAATCAGCCCCAGCATTTT	CASSLQGSNQPQHF
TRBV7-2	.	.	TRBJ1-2	TGTGCCAGCAGCTTAGACCGGGACACCCTCTATGGCTACACCTTC	CASSLDRDTLYGYTF
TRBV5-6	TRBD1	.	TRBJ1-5	TGTGCCAGCAGCTTGAGGGACAGGACAAATCAGCCCCAGCATTTT	CASSLRDRTNQPQHF
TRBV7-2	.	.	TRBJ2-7	TGTGCCAGCAGCTTAGGTGGGTCCAGGGCCAACGAGCAGTACTTC	CASSLGGSRANEQYF
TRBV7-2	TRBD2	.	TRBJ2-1	TGTGCCAGCAGCTTAGGCCTAGCGGGGGGCAATGAGCAGTTCTTC	CASSLGLAGGNEQFF
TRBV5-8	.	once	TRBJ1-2	TGTGCCAGCAGCTTGACAGGGAATGGCTACACCTTC	CASSLTGNGYTF
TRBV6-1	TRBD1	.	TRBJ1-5	TGTGCCAGCAGCGACAGGGGTAGCAATCAGCCCCAGCATTTT	CASSDRGSNQPQHF
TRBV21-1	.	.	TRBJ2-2	TGTGCCAGCAGCCCCCCCCTGAGACAGGGGGCAGGAACCGGGGAGCTGTTTTTT	CASSPPLRQGAGTGELFF
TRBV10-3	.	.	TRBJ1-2	TGTGCCATCAGTGAGTCCCAGGCCGGGGATGGCTACACCTTC	CAISESQAGDGYTF
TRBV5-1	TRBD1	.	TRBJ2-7	TGCGCCAGCAGCTACTACCAGGGGGCGAGAACCTACGAGCAGTACTTC	CASSYYQGARTYEQYF
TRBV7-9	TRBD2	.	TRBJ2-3	TGTGCCAGCAGCCATCTAGCGGGGGGCCTCACAGATACGCAGTATTTT	CASSHLAGGLTDTQYF
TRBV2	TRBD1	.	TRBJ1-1	TGTGCCAGCACCCAACAGGGGTTGATGAGCACTGAAGCTTTCTTT	CASTQQGLMSTEAFF
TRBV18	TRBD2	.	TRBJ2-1	TGTGCCAGCTCACCTACTACTAGCGGCACCTACAATGAGCAGTTCTTC	CASSPTTSGTYNEQFF
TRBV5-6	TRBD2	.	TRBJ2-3	TGTGCCAGCAGCTCTCGCCAGCGGGGGGGCGCGGGCGCAGATACGCAGTATTTT	CASSSRQRGGAGADTQYF
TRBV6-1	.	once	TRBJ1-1	TGTGCCAGCAGCGTACGGTCTCTGAACACTGAAGCTTTCTTT	CASSVRSLNTEAFF
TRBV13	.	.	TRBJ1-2	TGTGCCAGCAGCTTAGCGACAGGAACAAGCTTCTATGGCTACACCTTC	CASSLATGTSFYGYTF
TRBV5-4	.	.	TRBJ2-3	TGTGCCAGCAGCTCCAGCCGGGGGAACACAGATACGCAGTATTTT	CASSSSRGNTDTQYF
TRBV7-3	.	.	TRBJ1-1	TGTGCCAGCAGCTTGGAGATGAACACTGAAGCTTTCTTT	CASSLEMNTEAFF
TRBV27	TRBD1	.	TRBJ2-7	TGTGCCAGCAGTTCGGACAGGGGAAACTCCTACGAGCAGTACTTC	CASSSDRGNSYEQYF
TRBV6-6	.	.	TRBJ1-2	TGTGCCAGCGGGCAGAACAATGGCTACACCTTC	CASGQNNGYTF
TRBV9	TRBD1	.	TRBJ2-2	TGTGCCAGCAGACAGGGGGCGAGGGACACCGGGGAGCTGTTTTTT	CASRQGARDTGELFF
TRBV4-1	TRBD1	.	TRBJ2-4	TGCGCCAGCAGCCAAGGAGTCGGACAGGGGGGAAACATTCAGTACTTC	CASSQGVGQGGNIQYF
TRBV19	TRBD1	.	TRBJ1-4	TGTGCCAGCCGGGACAGGGGGAATGAAAAACTGTTTTTT	CASRDRGNEKLFF
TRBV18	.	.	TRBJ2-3	TGTGCCAGCTCACCACCCCAGGGAACAGATACGCAGTATTTT	CASSPPQGTDTQYF
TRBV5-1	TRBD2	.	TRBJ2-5	TGCGCCAGCAGGCCCTATAGCGGGGGGTACCAAGAGACCCAGTACTTC	CASRPYSGGYQETQYF
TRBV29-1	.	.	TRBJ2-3	TGCAGCGTTGGCGATCTCATGGGGAGAGATACGCAGTATTTT	CSVGDLMGRDTQYF
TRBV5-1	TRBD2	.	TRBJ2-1	TGCGCCAGCAGCTACCTAGCGGGGGGGCTAAATGAGCAGTTCTTC	CASSYLAGGLNEQFF
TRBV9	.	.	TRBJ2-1	TGTGCCAGCAGCGCCTCCATGCAGGGAACTTCCTACAATGAGCAGTTCTTC	CASSASMQGTSYNEQFF
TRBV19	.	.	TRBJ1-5	TGTGCCAGTAGTATTTCGGTCAATAGCAATCAGCCCCAGCATTTT	CASSISVNSNQPQHF
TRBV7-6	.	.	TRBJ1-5	TGTGCCAGCAGCTCACGATTTGGAACGGGACACCCGAGCAATCAGCCCCAGCATTTT	CASSSRFGTGHPSNQPQHF